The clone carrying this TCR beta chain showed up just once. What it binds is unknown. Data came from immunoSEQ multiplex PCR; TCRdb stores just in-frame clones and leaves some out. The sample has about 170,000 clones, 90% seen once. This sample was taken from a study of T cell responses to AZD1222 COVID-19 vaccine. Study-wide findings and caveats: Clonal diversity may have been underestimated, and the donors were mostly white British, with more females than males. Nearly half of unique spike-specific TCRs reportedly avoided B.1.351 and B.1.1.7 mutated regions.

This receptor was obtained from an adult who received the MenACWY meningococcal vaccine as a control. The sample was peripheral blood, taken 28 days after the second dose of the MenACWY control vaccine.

The CDR3 region has the DNA TGTGCCAGCAGCTCCGAGGGGGCGCCTTATTACGAGCAGTACTTC. Amino acids: CASSSEGAPYYEQYF. The chain couples TRBV7-2 to TRBJ2-7; 7 bases match TRBD1. CDR1 is SGHTA and CDR2 is FQGNSA in the germline V gene. V gave up 4 bases and J gave up 4 bases; unmatched junction bases: 10. The CDR3 contains 15 residues.